Listed below are T cell receptor beta chains from one sample, sequenced in a study of T-cell memory formation after mild COVID-19. TCRdb called the 5' RACE reads again in MiXCR, with one record for every CDR3 protein. The sample yields about 170,000 distinct CDR3 sequences, roughly 13% seen once. Sequenced sample: PBMCs or a T cell subset sorted from them (not recorded which). The receptors shown here come from a man aged 18 to 35 who had mild COVID-19 (a few samples of this study predate the infection). Cell type and time point are not known. Both conserved end residues are part of each CDR3. A D gene is named only where the DNA matches it firmly. Clone size appears in some rows only: once, few, many, or a class for an expanded clone.

cdr3_length	v_call	clone_size	d_call	j_call	cdr3_nt	cdr3_aa
14	TRBV12-3/TRBV12-4	NA	NA	TRBJ1-5	TGTGCCAGCAGTCGGACCCAGGGCAATCAGCCCCAGCATTTT	CASSRTQGNQPQHF
12	TRBV7-2	NA	TRBD1	TRBJ2-1	TGTGCCAGCAGCGCTCGGACAGGACTCGGGATCTTC	CASSARTGLGIF
15	TRBV28	NA	NA	TRBJ2-1	TGTGCCAGCGGGTCACAGGGAAGGCCCTACAATGAGCAGTTCTTC	CASGSQGRPYNEQFF
18	TRBV7-3	NA	TRBD1	TRBJ1-5	TGTGCCAGCAGCCACGGCGGGTCGGACAGGGTAAAACCTCAGCCCCAGCATTTT	CASSHGGSDRVKPQPQHF
13	TRBV18	NA	NA	TRBJ2-5	TGTGCCAGCTCACCGACACCTCAAGAGACCCAGTACTTC	CASSPTPQETQYF
14	TRBV12-3/TRBV12-4	NA	TRBD1	TRBJ1-2	TGTGCCAGCAGTATTACACAGGGGGCTCGTGGCTACACCTTC	CASSITQGARGYTF
15	TRBV7-2	many	TRBD1	TRBJ2-1	TGTGCCAGCAGACAGGGACAGGGGGCGTTTAATGAGCAGTTCTTC	CASRQGQGAFNEQFF
14	TRBV7-3	many	TRBD1	TRBJ1-1	TGTGCCAGCAGCTTCAGCAGGGGGGACACTGAAGCTTTCTTT	CASSFSRGDTEAFF
15	TRBV7-9	NA	NA	TRBJ2-5	TGTGCCAGCAGCTCCTTACAGCGCCTCGGGGAGACCCAGTACTTC	CASSSLQRLGETQYF
18	TRBV4-1	few	TRBD2	TRBJ2-5	TGCGCCAGCAGCCAAGAAGATAGGCAAGCTAGCGGGGGGGGAACCCAGTACTTC	CASSQEDRQASGGGTQYF
15	TRBV2	NA	NA	TRBJ1-6	TGTGCCAGCAGTGTGACAGACTCCTATAATTCACCCCTCCACTTT	CASSVTDSYNSPLHF
16	TRBV7-2	NA	NA	TRBJ1-4	TGTGCCAGCAGCTTAGACGGGCGCAGGGGAAATGAAAAACTGTTTTTT	CASSLDGRRGNEKLFF
16	TRBV7-9	few	TRBD1	TRBJ1-1	TGTGCCAGCAGCACCCGACAGGGACGAGGGGACACTGAAGCTTTCTTT	CASSTRQGRGDTEAFF
14	TRBV4-2	NA	TRBD1	TRBJ1-2	TGTGCCAGCAGCCGACAGGGAGAGGGCTATGGCTACACCTTC	CASSRQGEGYGYTF
13	TRBV4-3	few	NA	TRBJ1-1	TGCGCCAGCAGCCAAGATCTCGCGGATGAAGCTTTCTTT	CASSQDLADEAFF
13	TRBV7-9	NA	NA	TRBJ1-4	TGTGCCAGCAGCCGGGGACTCCGTGAAAAACTGTTTTTT	CASSRGLREKLFF
15	TRBV5-1	many	NA	TRBJ2-3	TGCGCCAGCAGCTTGGTTCCGGGGGGCACAGATACGCAGTATTTT	CASSLVPGGTDTQYF
13	TRBV20-1	few	NA	TRBJ1-4	TGCAGTGCTAATGGACAGTACAATGAAAAACTGTTTTTT	CSANGQYNEKLFF
11	TRBV7-2	NA	NA	TRBJ1-3	TGTGCCAGCAGCCGTGGAAACACCATATATTTT	CASSRGNTIYF
16	TRBV6-2/TRBV6-3	NA	TRBD1	TRBJ1-5	TGTGCCAGCGTTAACCCCCGGGGCAGGGGGGTCCAGCCCCAGCATTTT	CASVNPRGRGVQPQHF
12	TRBV11-3	NA	NA	TRBJ2-1	TGTGCCAGCAGATTCGGGGGTGGTGAGCAGTTCTTC	CASRFGGGEQFF
15	TRBV7-8	few	NA	TRBJ1-1	TGTGCCAGCAGCTTAGGACGGGGGGCCAACACTGAAGCTTTCTTT	CASSLGRGANTEAFF
15	TRBV7-9	NA	TRBD2	TRBJ2-3	TGTGCCAGCAGCTTACTTTCGGGGGGGGCAGATACGCAGTATTTT	CASSLLSGGADTQYF
14	TRBV4-3	NA	TRBD1	TRBJ2-2	TGCGCCAGCAGCCTGACAGGGAACATCGGGGAGCTGTTTTTT	CASSLTGNIGELFF
15	TRBV20-1	NA	NA	TRBJ1-6	TGCAGTGCTAGAGGGAGGGGGGCGTTTAATTCACCCCTCCACTTT	CSARGRGAFNSPLHF
14	TRBV7-9	NA	NA	TRBJ2-5	TGTGCCAGCAGCCCCACGGGGGCGGGGAAGACCCAGTACTTC	CASSPTGAGKTQYF
13	TRBV6-5	NA	TRBD1	TRBJ2-7	TGTGCCAGCAGACGACAGGGGGCTAACGAGCAGTACTTC	CASRRQGANEQYF
15	TRBV12-3/TRBV12-4	few	TRBD1	TRBJ1-5	TGTGCCAGCAGTCCCCCCGGGACAGGGGGCCCTCCCCAGCATTTT	CASSPPGTGGPPQHF
12	TRBV20-1	NA	NA	TRBJ2-3	TGCAGTGCTGTAGGCCGAACAGATACGCAGTATTTT	CSAVGRTDTQYF
15	TRBV5-1	NA	NA	TRBJ1-1	TGCGCCAGCAGCAATGAGCCGACACTGAACACTGAAGCTTTCTTT	CASSNEPTLNTEAFF
14	TRBV7-9	NA	NA	TRBJ1-2	TGTGCCAGCAGCTTTGGTGAGGGACTGGATGGCTACACCTTC	CASSFGEGLDGYTF
13	TRBV7-2	few	NA	TRBJ2-5	TGTGCCAGCAGCCGGCAGGGCGAAGAGACCCAGTACTTC	CASSRQGEETQYF
16	TRBV24-1	few	NA	TRBJ1-2	TGTGCCACCAGTGACTCTACCGGGACCGAGGGTGGTGGCTACACCTTC	CATSDSTGTEGGGYTF
13	TRBV10-3	few	TRBD1	TRBJ2-7	TGTGCCAACACACCCGGACAGGGCTACGAGCAGTACTTC	CANTPGQGYEQYF
14	TRBV18	NA	NA	TRBJ1-2	TGTGCCAGCTCCCGGGCCTCAGGCAACTATGGCTACACCTTC	CASSRASGNYGYTF
13	TRBV7-2	NA	TRBD2	TRBJ2-3	TGTGCCAGCAGTCCCCGCCCTGGCGGGGGGGTCTCCTTT	CASSPRPGGGVSF
18	TRBV4-3	NA	NA	TRBJ2-7	TGCGCCAGCAGCCAAGCACCCCTCGGGGGCCTGATCCCCTACGAGCAGTACTTC	CASSQAPLGGLIPYEQYF
15	TRBV5-5	few	NA	TRBJ1-5	TGTGCCAGCAGCCGGGACACGGAGGGGCATCAGCCCCAGCATTTT	CASSRDTEGHQPQHF
14	TRBV7-9	NA	NA	TRBJ2-2	TGTGCCAGCAGCACCCCAGGGAACACCGGGGAGCTGTTTTTT	CASSTPGNTGELFF
14	TRBV7-2	few	TRBD2	TRBJ2-3	TGTGCCAGCAGCTCAGGACTAGATGCAGATACGCAGTATTTT	CASSSGLDADTQYF
15	TRBV20-1	few	NA	TRBJ1-4	TGCAGTGCTAGCGACCCTGGGACCTTCAGCGAAAAACTGTTTTTT	CSASDPGTFSEKLFF
14	TRBV3-1	NA	NA	TRBJ2-1	TGTGCCAGCAGCCAAGGCACCCAGGCTAGCGAGCAGTTCTTC	CASSQGTQASEQFF
13	TRBV10-2	NA	NA	TRBJ2-1	TGCGCCAGCGGTACGGGACTCTACAATGAGCAGTTCTTC	CASGTGLYNEQFF
13	TRBV7-2	many	NA	TRBJ1-2	TGTGCCAGCAGCTTAGAAGCTAATATTGGCTACACCTTC	CASSLEANIGYTF
15	TRBV5-1	NA	NA	TRBJ1-2	TGCGCCAGCAGCTTTACGGGATCACTCAACTATGGCTACACCTTC	CASSFTGSLNYGYTF
17	TRBV24-1	NA	NA	TRBJ1-3	TGTGCCACCAGTGATTTCCAACAGGGTTTGGGGGGAAACACCATATATTTT	CATSDFQQGLGGNTIYF
15	TRBV7-3	few	TRBD1	TRBJ2-1	TGTGCCAGCAGCACCGGACAGGGTGACTACAATGAGCAGTTCTTC	CASSTGQGDYNEQFF
15	TRBV27	NA	TRBD1	TRBJ1-1	TGTGCCAGCAGTTTTTCCGGACAGGGAAGAATTGGAGCTTTCTTT	CASSFSGQGRIGAFF
14	TRBV5-1	NA	NA	TRBJ2-7	TGCGCCAGCATCAAAAAGGCGCAGTCCTACGAGCAGTACTTC	CASIKKAQSYEQYF
16	TRBV20-1	few	NA	TRBJ1-1	TGCAGTGCTAGAGATTGGAGAACCCGGAGGAACACTGAAGCTTTCTTT	CSARDWRTRRNTEAFF
13	TRBV7-9	many	NA	TRBJ2-5	TGTGCCAGCAGCTTAACGTCGGAGGAGACCCAGTACTTC	CASSLTSEETQYF
15	TRBV6-1	NA	TRBD1	TRBJ1-2	TGTGCCAGCAGGGAGGGGGCAGGGGTGGACTATGGCTACACCTTC	CASREGAGVDYGYTF